Each of the 10 T cell receptor beta chains below was sequenced from the same sample in a study of blood T cells in healthy people across ages. Then a second PCR, running roughly 7 to 11 cycles, was carried out with a sample-barcoded 5' primer and a J-beta primer mix. TCRdb called the 5' RACE reads again in MiXCR, with one record for every CDR3 protein. Here the sample spans about 730,000 distinct CDR3 sequences, about 42% being singletons. Sequencing was carried out using blood. The receptors derive from a woman between 55 and 75 years old in good health.

V usage is TRBV12-3 or TRBV12-4 and J usage is TRBJ1-6; no clear D. The CDR3 has 15 amino acids. Trimming took 5 bases from V and 8 from J, leaving 16 bases between them. In DNA form, the CDR3 reads TGTGCCAGCAGTAGTGGCGGCCTGGGATATTCACCCCTCCACTTT. Its translation: CASSSGGLGYSPLHF.

This clonotype occurred many times. The V and J genes are TRBV27 and TRBJ2-1; a weak D match, TRBD2 (7 bases). V dropped 5 bases and J dropped 0 bases, with 20 bases sitting between them. CDR3 length equals 18 residues. Per the germline V gene, CDR1 is MNHEY and CDR2 is SMNVEV (reference sequence). CDR3 DNA sequence: TGTGCCAGCAGTCAAGGGGGGGGTCGGGGGCGCTCCTACAATGAGCAGTTCTTC. It codes for CASSQGGGRGRSYNEQFF.

This clonotype was detected only a few times. This chain links TRBV25-1 with TRBJ2-7; 9 bases fit TRBD1. The V gene's germline CDR1 is MGHDK and CDR2 SYGVNS. The CDR3 totals 14 residues. V was pared by 4 bases and J by 7 bases, with 8 bases of the junction left unmatched. The CDR3: CASSGLGQGTEQYF. Written as DNA, the CDR3 is TGTGCCAGCAGTGGCCTCGGACAGGGGACGGAGCAGTACTTC.

The rearrangement uses TRBV27 and TRBJ2-5, with D possibly TRBD1 on 6 matching bases. Matching the DNA end better, TRBJ2-7 makes the J call doubtful. From germline, CDR1 is MNHEY and CDR2 SMNVEV (reference sequence). CDR3 length: 17 amino acids. The CDR3 region is CASSEGIGGFGLYEQYF. The CDR3 bases are TGTGCCAGCAGTGAAGGGATAGGGGGTTTCGGGCTCTACGAGCAGTACTTC.

The chain carries TRBV7-2 and TRBJ2-2; unclear D gene. This CDR3 spans 13 amino acids. V was shortened by 7 bases and J by 9 bases, with 15 bases between the two germline ends. The V gene's germline CDR1 is SGHTA and CDR2 FQGNSA. In DNA, the CDR3 is TGTGCCAGCACATCAGAGCCGCGCAGGGAGCTGTTTTTT. It is translated as CASTSEPRRELFF.

Worth noting for this clonotype: An end of the junction differs from the germline gene, which may be a read error. The chain employs TRBV7-3 and TRBJ2-5, with 7 bases aligning to TRBD2. Per germline, CDR1 SGHTA and CDR2 FQGTGA. CDR3 length: 15 residues. The chain's CDR3 is CASRLSGTNAPEQYF. Written as DNA, the CDR3 is TGTGCCAGCAGGTTAAGCGGGACTAATGCCCCTGAGCAGTACTTC.

The rearrangement uses TRBV3-1 and TRBJ2-1; TRBD2 matches at 9 bases. CDR1 LGHDT and CDR2 YNNKEL come from the germline V gene (reference sequence). This CDR3 comprises 16 residues. The V gene end was trimmed by 4 bases and the J gene end by 6 bases; junction bases not matched to a gene: 10. The CDR3 DNA reads TGTGCCAGCAGCCTGCCCGGGACTAGCAGATCCAATGAGCAGTTCTTC. The encoded protein is CASSLPGTSRSNEQFF.

This clonotype was detected only once. An end of the junction does not agree with germline; a read error may underlie this. The chain carries TRBV7-2 and TRBJ2-1; a weak D match, TRBD2 (5 bases). The closer fit of TRBJ2-7 to the DNA end suggests the J call may be wrong. This CDR3 spans 16 amino acids. CDR1 and CDR2 from the germline V gene are SGHTA and FQGNSA. CDR3 region: CASGLDRGSSYNEQYF. The CDR3 coding sequence is TGTGCCAGCGGCTTAGATCGTGGGAGCTCCTACAATGAGCAGTACTTC.

This clonotype was detected many times. The rearrangement joins TRBV6-5 to TRBJ2-1; 12 positions match TRBD2. The CDR3 is 13 amino acids. The trim removed 8 bases at V and 10 bases at J, leaving 6 bases unmatched. Germline CDR1 reads MNHEY; CDR2 reads SVGAGI. The CDR3 region has the DNA TGTGCCAGCTTTCGGCTAGCGGGAGGGGAGCAGTTCTTC. It is translated as CASFRLAGGEQFF.

The chain couples TRBV6-1 to TRBJ2-6, with 9 bases lining up with TRBD1. The CDR3 totals 17 residues. V trimming: 6 bases; J trimming: 0 bases; junction bases outside the gene matches: 6. Germline lookup yields CDR1 MNHNS and CDR2 SASEGT. This chain's CDR3 is CASSWDRDVSGANVLTF. The DNA for the CDR3 is TGTGCCAGCAGCTGGGACAGGGACGTCTCTGGGGCCAACGTCCTGACTTTC.